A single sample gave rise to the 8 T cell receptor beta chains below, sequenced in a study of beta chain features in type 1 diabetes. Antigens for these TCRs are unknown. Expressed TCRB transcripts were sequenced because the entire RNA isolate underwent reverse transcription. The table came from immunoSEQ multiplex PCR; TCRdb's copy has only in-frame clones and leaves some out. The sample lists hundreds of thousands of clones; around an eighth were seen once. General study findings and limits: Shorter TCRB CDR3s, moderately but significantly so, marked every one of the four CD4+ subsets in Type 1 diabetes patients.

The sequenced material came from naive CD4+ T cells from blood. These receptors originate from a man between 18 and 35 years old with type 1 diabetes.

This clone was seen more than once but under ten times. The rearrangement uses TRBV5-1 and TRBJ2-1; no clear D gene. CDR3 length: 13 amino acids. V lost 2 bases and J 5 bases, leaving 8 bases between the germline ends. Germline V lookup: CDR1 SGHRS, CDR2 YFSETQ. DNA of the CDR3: TGCGCCAGCAGCTTCGGCAGAGACAATGAGCAGTTCTTC. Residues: CASSFGRDNEQFF.

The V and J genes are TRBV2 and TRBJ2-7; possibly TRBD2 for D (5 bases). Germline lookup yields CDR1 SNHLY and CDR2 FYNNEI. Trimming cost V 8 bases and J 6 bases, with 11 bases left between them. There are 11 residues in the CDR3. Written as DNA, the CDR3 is TGTGCCAGCCGTAGTGAGGGCGAGCAGTACTTC. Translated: CASRSEGEQYF.

This CDR3 is CASKMDRRTSYEQYF. The CDR3 nucleotides are TGTGCCAGCAAGATGGATCGGCGGACCTCCTACGAGCAGTACTTC. The rearrangement uses TRBV7-2 and TRBJ2-7; D not certain. The CDR3 loop spans 15 amino acids. The V gene's germline CDR1 is SGHTA and CDR2 FQGNSA. The germline V and J ends were trimmed by 7 bases and 0 bases, with 16 bases remaining between them.

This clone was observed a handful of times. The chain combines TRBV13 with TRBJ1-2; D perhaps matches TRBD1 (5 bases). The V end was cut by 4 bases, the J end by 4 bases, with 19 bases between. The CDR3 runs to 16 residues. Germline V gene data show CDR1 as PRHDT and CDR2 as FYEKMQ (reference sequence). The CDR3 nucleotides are TGTGCCAGCAGCTCCTCCGGGGCAGGGACTCTCTATGGCTACACCTTC. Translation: CASSSSGAGTLYGYTF.

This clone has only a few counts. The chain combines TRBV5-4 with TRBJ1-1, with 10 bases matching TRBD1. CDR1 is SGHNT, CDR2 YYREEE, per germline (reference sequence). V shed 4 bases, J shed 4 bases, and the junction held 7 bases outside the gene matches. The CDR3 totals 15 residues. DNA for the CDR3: TGTGCCAGCAGCACCGGGACAGGGGAAAGCACTGAAGCTTTCTTT. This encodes CASSTGTGESTEAFF.

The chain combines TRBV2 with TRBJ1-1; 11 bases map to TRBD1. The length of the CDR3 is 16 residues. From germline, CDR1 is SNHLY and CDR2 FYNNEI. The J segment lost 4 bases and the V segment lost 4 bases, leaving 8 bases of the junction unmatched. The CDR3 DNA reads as TGTGCCAGCAGTGCGCGGACAGGGGGCGGAGGCACTGAAGCTTTCTTT. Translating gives CASSARTGGGGTEAFF.

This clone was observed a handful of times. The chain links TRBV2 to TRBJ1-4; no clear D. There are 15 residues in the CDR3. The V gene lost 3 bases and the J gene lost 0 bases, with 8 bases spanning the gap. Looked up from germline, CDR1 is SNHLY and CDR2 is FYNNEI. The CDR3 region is CASSEFEATNEKLFF. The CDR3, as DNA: TGTGCCAGCAGTGAGTTTGAGGCAACTAATGAAAAACTGTTTTTT.

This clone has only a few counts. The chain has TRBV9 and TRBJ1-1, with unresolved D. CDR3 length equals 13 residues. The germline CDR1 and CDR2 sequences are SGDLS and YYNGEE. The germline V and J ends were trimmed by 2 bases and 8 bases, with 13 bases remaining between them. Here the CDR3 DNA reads TGTGCCAGCAGCGTTACAGTCGACTCCGAAGCTTTCTTT. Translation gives CASSVTVDSEAFF.